These 7 T cell receptor beta chains came from one sample sequenced in a study of blood T cell repertoires in COVID-19. Assay: immunoSEQ multiplex PCR; the TCRdb copy retains only in-frame clones and omits some. Of roughly 150,000 clones listed, around 84% are singletons. Material: peripheral blood. Receptors originate from a woman aged 45-65 years in a cohort sampled during active or convalescent COVID-19.

This chain joins TRBV5-8 and TRBJ1-6; 7 bases are a match to TRBD1. The germline CDR1 and CDR2 sequences are SGHTS and YDEGEE. CDR3 length: 17 amino acids. The J segment lost 5 bases and the V segment lost 4 bases, leaving 12 bases of the junction unmatched. The CDR3 DNA sequence: TGTGCCAGCAGCGTTTTTAAGGGGGCAGGCGATAATTCACCCCTCCACTTT. Its protein product is CASSVFKGAGDNSPLHF.

The genes are TRBV2 and TRBJ1-6; TRBD1 is a possible D gene (6 bases). Germline V lookup: CDR1 SNHLY, CDR2 FYNNEI. V was shortened by 2 bases and J by 10 bases, with 21 bases between the two germline ends. This CDR3 region has 17 residues. The DNA for the CDR3 is TGTGCCAGCAGTGAAATGACTGCGGGGGCGGGGGGCTCACCCCTCCACTTT. Encoded protein: CASSEMTAGAGGSPLHF.

This clone was detected once. The gene calls are TRBV19 and TRBJ1-1; D uncertain. Germline CDR1 and CDR2: LNHDA and SQIVND (reference sequence). V shed 8 bases and J shed 1 base, with 5 bases lying between them. The CDR3 loop spans 11 amino acids. CDR3 sequence (DNA): TGTGCCAGTCACAGGAACACTGAAGCTTTCTTT. It specifies CASHRNTEAFF.

This chain links TRBV7-3 with TRBJ2-3; the D gene is possibly TRBD2 (6 bases). The CDR3 covers 13 residues. Trimming pared 1 base from V and 6 bases from J, leaving 8 bases between. Per the germline V gene, CDR1 is SGHTA and CDR2 is FQGTGA. In nucleotides, the CDR3 is TGTGCCAGCAGCTTAAACCGGGGGGATACGCAGTATTTT. As protein: CASSLNRGDTQYF.

This rearrangement joins TRBV25-1 to TRBJ1-2; possible D gene TRBD1, 5 bases. Per germline, CDR1 MGHDK and CDR2 SYGVNS. The ends were cut back, 6 bases at V and 5 bases at J, with 16 bases in the middle. This CDR3 spans 14 amino acids. The CDR3 reads CASSDGQGSYGYTF. CDR3 nucleotide sequence: TGTGCCAGCAGCGATGGGCAGGGTTCTTATGGCTACACCTTC.

V and J are TRBV29-1 and TRBJ1-1; the D gene is possibly TRBD1 (5 bases). Germline CDR1 is SQVTM and CDR2 is ANQGSEA. V lost 4 bases to trimming and J lost 3 bases, with 18 bases between them. CDR3 length: 15 residues. CDR3 region: CSVARLRGRDTEAFF. In DNA, the CDR3 is TGCAGCGTTGCTCGACTCCGGGGGAGAGACACTGAAGCTTTCTTT.

V is TRBV5-6 and J is TRBJ1-6, with 7 nucleotides matching TRBD1. CDR3 length: 19 amino acids. The germline CDR1 and CDR2 sequences are SGHDT and YYEEEE. V lost 2 bases to trimming and J lost 10 bases; unmatched junction nucleotides: 21. CDR3 nucleotides: TGTGCCAGCAGCTTCCGAACCACAGGGGATCCTCGGGTTTCGTCACCCCTCCACTTT. Protein: CASSFRTTGDPRVSSPLHF.